A single sample is the source of the 6 T cell receptor beta chains below, sequenced in a study of T-cell memory formation after mild COVID-19. TCRdb itself ran the 5' RACE reads through MiXCR, one entry per CDR3 protein. This table has hundreds of thousands of distinct CDR3 sequences, about a fifth appearing once. The material sequenced was PBMCs or a T cell subset sorted from them (not recorded which). The receptors were sampled from an adult woman who had mild COVID-19 (a few samples of this study predate the infection). Cell type and time point are not known.

J is TRBJ2-1 and V is TRBV3-1, with D perhaps TRBD2 (5 bases). The CDR3 length is 15 residues. Trimming took 4 bases from V and 1 from J, leaving 11 bases between them. Germline lookup yields CDR1 LGHDT and CDR2 YNNKEL (reference sequence). CDR3: CASSPSLASYNEQFF. The CDR3 region has the DNA TGTGCCAGCAGCCCGTCCCTAGCTTCCTACAATGAGCAGTTCTTC.

The chain combines TRBV9 with TRBJ1-2; 7 bases agree with TRBD1. Germline CDR1 is SGDLS and CDR2 is YYNGEE. Trimming removed 0 bases from V and 8 bases from J; junction bases left unmatched: 10. The CDR3 covers 15 residues. CDR3: CASSVEGASAYGYTF. CDR3 sequence (DNA): TGTGCCAGCAGCGTAGAGGGGGCCAGTGCCTACGGCTACACCTTC.

This clonotype showed up just a few times. The rearrangement joins TRBV7-8 to TRBJ2-3; TRBD2 agrees at 7 bases. Trimming took 0 bases from V and 5 from J; bases not matched to a gene: 11. This CDR3 comprises 17 residues. The germline V gene has CDR1 SGHVS and CDR2 FQNEAQ. This chain's CDR3 is CASSLAGLREVGDTQYF. In DNA, the CDR3 is TGTGCCAGCAGCTTAGCCGGATTACGGGAGGTAGGAGATACGCAGTATTTT.

Here the CDR3 reads CAISESLGQGAFQETQYF. The DNA of the CDR3 is TGTGCCATCAGTGAGTCTCTGGGGCAGGGGGCCTTCCAAGAGACCCAGTACTTC. The chain uses TRBV10-3 and TRBJ2-5; 8 positions match TRBD1. CDR1 is ENHRY, CDR2 SYGVKD, per germline. V gave up 0 bases and J gave up 1 base; unmatched junction bases: 10. The CDR3 runs 18 residues.

The chain carries TRBV27 and TRBJ1-5, with unresolved D. This CDR3 contains 13 residues. Trimming pared 6 bases from V and 4 bases from J, leaving 10 bases between. CDR1 is MNHEY and CDR2 is SMNVEV in the germline V gene (reference sequence). CDR3 sequence reads: CASRVDLNQPQHF. In nucleotides, the CDR3 is TGTGCCAGCAGGGTCGACCTTAATCAGCCCCAGCATTTT.

This clonotype was observed a handful of times. The V gene is TRBV7-6, the J gene TRBJ1-1; D is perhaps TRBD1 (6 bases). This CDR3 has 15 amino acids. Per the germline V gene, CDR1 is SGHVS and CDR2 is FNYEAQ. Trimming cost V 1 base and J 4 bases, with 13 bases left between them. This CDR3 reads CASSLEGQGSTEAFF. CDR3 bases: TGTGCCAGCAGCTTAGAGGGGCAGGGGAGCACTGAAGCTTTCTTT.